A single sample gave rise to the 6 T cell receptor beta chains below, sequenced in a study of beta chain features in type 1 diabetes listed by TCRdb under 2018. Study-level results and caveats: Type 1 diabetes patients showed a moderate but significant shortening of TCRB CDR3 length in all four CD4+ subsets.

The protocol used for the library was the immunoSEQ multiplex PCR assay. The High Capacity cDNA Reverse Transcription Kit was used to reverse transcribe all of the isolated RNA, meaning that expressed TCRB transcripts were what got sequenced. TCRdb retrieved this table from immuneACCESS and kept in-frame rearrangements only. Not all clones are present; in checked studies, unresolved V genes account for under half, and no reason is known for the remainder. This sample lists hundreds of thousands of clones; around 15% were detected once. Approximately 0.022% of the sample belongs to the ten largest clones. No antigen has been identified for these receptors. Material: naive CD4+ T cells from blood. Interpreted using the paper, the cell subset or site label stands for: true naive CD4+ T cells. These receptors all come from a man younger than 35 with type 1 diabetes.

This clone showed up just a few times. This chain uses TRBV4-1 with TRBJ1-5; a weak D match, TRBD1 (6 bases). V was trimmed by 0 bases and J by 6 bases, leaving 18 bases between them. The CDR3 sequence is 17 residues long. CDR1 and CDR2 from the germline V gene are MGHRA and YSYEKL. As DNA, the CDR3 is TGCGCCAGCAGCCAAGATGGGGTGCGGGGGCAGGGTCAGCCCCAGCATTTT. Its protein is CASSQDGVRGQGQPQHF.

J is TRBJ2-7 and V is TRBV4-1, with 8 bases aligning to TRBD1. The germline V gene encodes CDR1 MGHRA and CDR2 YSYEKL. Trimming took 4 bases from V and 6 from J; bases not matched to a gene: 8. This CDR3 comprises 14 residues. The CDR3 coding sequence is TGCGCCAGCAGCCGCGGTCGGACAGGGCTCGAGCAGTACTTC. Protein sequence: CASSRGRTGLEQYF.

V is TRBV10-3 and J is TRBJ1-2; the match to TRBD1 covers 8 bases. With 3 bases clipped from V and 5 bases from J, the junction kept 5 bases outside the gene matches. CDR1 is ENHRY and CDR2 is SYGVKD in the germline V gene. This CDR3 region has 14 residues. The CDR3 DNA reads as TGTGCCATCAGTGATTCAAGGACAGGGTATGGCTACACCTTC. It yields the protein CAISDSRTGYGYTF.

This clone was seen a few times. The genes are TRBV7-3 and TRBJ2-7; D may correspond to TRBD1 or TRBD2 (5 bases each). The CDR3 extends over 14 amino acids. The V end was cut by 5 bases, the J end by 6 bases, with 17 bases between. Germline V lookup: CDR1 SGHTA, CDR2 FQGTGA. CDR3 coding DNA: TGTGCCAGCAGCGTAAGGCCAGGGACGGGCGAGCAGTACTTC. Protein product: CASSVRPGTGEQYF. The full variable domain, completed using reference TRBV7-3 and TRBJ2-7, is GAGVSQTPSNKVTEKGKYVELRCDPISGHTALYWYRQSLGQGPEFLIYFQGTGAADDSGLPNDRFFAVRPEGSVSTLKIQRTERGDSAVYLCASSVRPGTGEQYFGPGTRLTVT.

V is TRBV7-9 and J is TRBJ1-2; tentatively, D is TRBD1 (5 bases). Germline CDR1 reads SEHNR; CDR2 reads FQNEAQ (reference sequence). This CDR3 has 13 amino acids. V lost 3 bases and J lost 6, with 11 bases in between. CDR3 in amino acids: CASSFVDSDGYTF. As DNA, the CDR3 is TGTGCCAGCAGCTTCGTTGACAGCGATGGCTACACCTTC.

This rearrangement joins TRBV5-1 to TRBJ2-2; the D is unclear. This CDR3 comprises 15 residues. Germline V lookup: CDR1 SGHRS, CDR2 YFSETQ. Between the trimmed V and J ends, which lost 3 bases and 1 base, there was a span of 10 bases. CDR3 sequence reads: CASSSGQENTGELFF. The CDR3 bases are TGCGCCAGCAGCTCGGGTCAGGAGAACACCGGGGAGCTGTTTTTT.